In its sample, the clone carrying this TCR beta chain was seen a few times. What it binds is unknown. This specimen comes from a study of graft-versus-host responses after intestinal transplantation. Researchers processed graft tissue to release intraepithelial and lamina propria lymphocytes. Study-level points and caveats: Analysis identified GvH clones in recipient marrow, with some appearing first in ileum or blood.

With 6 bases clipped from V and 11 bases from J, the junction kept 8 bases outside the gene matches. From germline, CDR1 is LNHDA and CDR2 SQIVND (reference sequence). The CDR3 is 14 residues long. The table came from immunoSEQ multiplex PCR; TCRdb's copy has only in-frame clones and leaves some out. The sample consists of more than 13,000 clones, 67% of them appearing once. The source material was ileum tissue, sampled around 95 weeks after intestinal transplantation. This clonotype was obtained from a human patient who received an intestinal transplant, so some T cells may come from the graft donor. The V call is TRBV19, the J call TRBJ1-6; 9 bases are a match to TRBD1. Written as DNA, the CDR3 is TGTGCCAGTAGACAGGGGGCGATTTGGACACCCCTCCACTTT. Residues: CASRQGAIWTPLHF.